This TCR beta chain was sequenced for a study of patients and donors after allogeneic stem cell transplantation. This clonotype has only a few counts. The V gene's germline CDR1 is SGHDT and CDR2 YYEEEE. CDR3 size: 14 residues. Trimming stripped 2 bases from V and 6 bases from J, with 15 bases between. TCRdb fed the RT-PCR reads into MiXCR, producing one record per CDR3 protein. The data show more than 850,000 distinct CDR3 sequences, approximately 18% seen once. The sequence derives from a human donor who was either an allogeneic HSCT recipient or a stem cell or donor lymphocyte infusion donor (not recorded which). It is not recorded whose cells these are; they may come from a transplant donor. The sequencing sample was made of blood, either unsorted or a sorted T cell fraction (not recorded which). The chain is built from TRBV5-6 and TRBJ2-7; D unresolved. CDR3 protein: CASSFLEFNSEQYF. The DNA for the CDR3 is TGTGCCAGCAGCTTCCTTGAGTTCAATTCCGAGCAGTACTTC.